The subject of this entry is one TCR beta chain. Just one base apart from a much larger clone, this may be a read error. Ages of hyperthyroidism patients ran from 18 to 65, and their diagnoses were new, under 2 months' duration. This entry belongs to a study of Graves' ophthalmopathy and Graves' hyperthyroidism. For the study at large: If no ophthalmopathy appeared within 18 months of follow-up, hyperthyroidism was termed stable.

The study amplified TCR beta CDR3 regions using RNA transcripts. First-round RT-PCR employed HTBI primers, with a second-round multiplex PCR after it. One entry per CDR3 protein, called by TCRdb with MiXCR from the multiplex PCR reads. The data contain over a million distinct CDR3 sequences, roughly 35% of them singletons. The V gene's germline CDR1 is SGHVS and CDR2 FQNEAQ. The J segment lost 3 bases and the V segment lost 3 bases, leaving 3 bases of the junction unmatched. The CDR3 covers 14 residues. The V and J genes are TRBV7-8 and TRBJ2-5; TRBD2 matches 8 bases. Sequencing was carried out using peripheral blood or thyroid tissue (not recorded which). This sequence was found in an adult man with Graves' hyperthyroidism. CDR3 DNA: TGTGCCAGCAGCTTTGGGGGACTAGAAGAGACCCAGTACTTC. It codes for CASSFGGLEETQYF.